One and the same sample provided the 18 T cell receptor beta chains below, sequenced in a study of T cell responses to AZD1222 COVID-19 vaccine. Method: immunoSEQ multiplex PCR; TCRdb's copy keeps in-frame clones and lacks some. The sample yields 95,000 to 100,000 clones, approximately 84% seen once. Sequences were derived from peripheral blood, sampled 28 days after the second AZD1222 dose. Receptors were obtained from an adult who received the AZD1222 COVID-19 vaccine.

V usage is TRBV27 and J usage is TRBJ1-2, with 7 bases that match TRBD1. This CDR3 is built from 14 residues. V lost 6 bases, J lost 7 bases, and 11 bases stayed unmatched. The V gene's germline CDR1 is MNHEY and CDR2 SMNVEV (reference sequence). CDR3 region: CASRPSAGGGGYTF. The CDR3 coding sequence is TGTGCCAGCAGGCCCTCGGCAGGGGGAGGTGGCTACACCTTC.

The J gene is TRBJ1-1, the V gene TRBV6-5, with TRBD1 matching over 7 bases. This CDR3 is built from 14 residues. J gave up 7 bases and V 10 bases, and 15 bases lay outside the gene matches. The germline CDR1 and CDR2 sequences are MNHEY and SVGAGI. In nucleotides, the CDR3 is TGTGCCACCCTCGGGGCAGGGGGGTATAGTGAAGCTTTCTTT. Encoded protein: CATLGAGGYSEAFF.

The table lists this clone with a few counts. The chain combines TRBV7-9 with TRBJ1-3; 8 nucleotides line up with TRBD1. From germline, CDR1 is SEHNR and CDR2 FQNEAQ (reference sequence). After removal of 5 bases from V and 0 bases from J, the junction contained 6 bases not matched to a gene. The length of the CDR3 is 16 residues. In nucleotides, the CDR3 is TGTGCCAGCAGCGCCACCGACAGGGGCTCTGGAAACACCATATATTTT. Amino acid sequence: CASSATDRGSGNTIYF.

This rearrangement joins TRBV19 to TRBJ1-1; 10 bases fit TRBD1. After removal of 7 bases from V and 4 bases from J, the junction contained 9 bases not matched to a gene. Germline assignment: CDR1 LNHDA and CDR2 SQIVND (reference sequence). The CDR3 is 15 amino acids. The CDR3 here is CASMGVTGGRTEAFF. The DNA for the CDR3 is TGTGCCAGTATGGGTGTGACAGGGGGCCGCACTGAAGCTTTCTTT.

V usage is TRBV18 and J usage is TRBJ1-2, with D hard to call. V was shortened by 0 bases and J by 7 bases, with 12 bases between the two germline ends. The germline gives CDR1 KGHSH, CDR2 LQKENI. The CDR3 consists of 14 residues. The CDR3 coding sequence is TGTGCCAGCTCACCACCGGCGAGGAGGTTTGGCTACACCTTC. As protein: CASSPPARRFGYTF.

This sequence joins TRBV3-1 (or the pseudogene TRBV3-2) and TRBJ1-1; D gene unclear. Trimming shortened V by 3 bases and J by 0 bases, and 8 bases separated the two germline ends. Germline V gene lookup returns CDR1 LGHDT and CDR2 YNNKEL (reference sequence). The CDR3 totals 14 residues. CDR3 amino acids: CASSHRGLNTEAFF. The CDR3 nucleotides read TGTGCCAGCAGCCACCGGGGATTGAACACTGAAGCTTTCTTT.

This chain connects TRBV18 to TRBJ2-3, with TRBD1 identical over 7 bases. Germline assignment: CDR1 KGHSH and CDR2 LQKENI. With V trimmed by 8 bases and J by 4 bases, 9 bases remained unmatched. There are 14 residues in the CDR3. The CDR3 sequence: CASTSGTVADTQYF. CDR3 bases: TGTGCCAGCACCTCCGGGACAGTAGCAGATACGCAGTATTTT. Based on the CDR3 plus reference TRBV18 and TRBJ2-3, the full variable domain is NAGVMQNPRHLVRRRGQEARLRCSPMKGHSHVYWYRQLPEEGLKFMVYLQKENIIDESGMPKERFSAEFPKEGPSILRIQQVVRGDSAAYFCASTSGTVADTQYFGPGTRLTVL.

V gene TRBV7-9 combines with J gene TRBJ1-1; the D is unclear. This CDR3 is 12 amino acids long. Germline lookup yields CDR1 SEHNR and CDR2 FQNEAQ (reference sequence). Trimming pared 9 bases from V and 2 bases from J, leaving 10 bases between. CDR3 DNA: TGTGCCAGTACGGAGGTTAACACTGAAGCTTTCTTT. The encoded protein is CASTEVNTEAFF. Full variable domain (outside the CDR3, taken from reference TRBV7-9 and TRBJ1-1): DTGVSQNPRHKITKRGQNVTFRCDPISEHNRLYWYRQTLGQGPEFLTYFQNEAQLEKSRLLSDRFSAERPKGSFSTLEIQRTEQGDSAMYLCASTEVNTEAFFGQGTRLTVV.

The chain has TRBV2 and TRBJ1-2; D is unresolved. Trimming left V 2 bases short and J 4 bases short, with 8 bases between. CDR3 size: 13 residues. Germline CDR1 and CDR2: SNHLY and FYNNEI. CDR3 amino acids: CASSESSVYGYTF. The CDR3 DNA follows: TGTGCCAGCAGTGAATCGTCAGTCTATGGCTACACCTTC.

The V and J genes are TRBV7-9 and TRBJ1-1, with D unclear. Trimming cost V 2 bases and J 3 bases, with 7 bases left between them. The CDR3 is 13 amino acids. Germline V gene data show CDR1 as SEHNR and CDR2 as FQNEAQ (reference sequence). The CDR3 loop is CASSLFGDTEAFF. As DNA, the CDR3 is TGTGCCAGCAGCTTATTTGGGGACACTGAAGCTTTCTTT.

The rearrangement joins TRBV11-2 to TRBJ1-6, with D possibly being TRBD1 (6 bases). Trimming stripped 5 bases from V and 7 bases from J, with 12 bases between. Germline V CDR1 and CDR2: SGHAT, FQNNGV. The CDR3 runs 14 residues. CDR3 residues: CASSTYRENSPLHF. The CDR3, as DNA: TGTGCCAGCAGCACCTACAGGGAGAATTCACCCCTCCACTTT.

CDR3 nucleotide sequence: TGCGCCAGCAGCTATCGGTGGGGGGCAGTGGATACGCAGTATTTT. This codes for CASSYRWGAVDTQYF. The chain carries TRBV4-1 and TRBJ2-3; D may match TRBD1 or TRBD2 (6 bases each). V dropped 5 bases and J dropped 6 bases, with 18 bases sitting between them. Germline V lookup: CDR1 MGHRA, CDR2 YSYEKL. There are 15 residues in the CDR3.

The J gene is TRBJ2-1, the V gene TRBV14; perhaps TRBD2 as D (6 bases). Per germline, CDR1 SGHDN and CDR2 FVKESK. The CDR3 extends over 17 amino acids. V was clipped by 2 bases and J by 0 bases, with 14 bases between them. CDR3 DNA sequence: TGTGCCAGCAGCCAACCTGGCGTCGGGGGCTCCTACAATGAGCAGTTCTTC. Amino acids: CASSQPGVGGSYNEQFF.

The V and J genes are TRBV23-1 and TRBJ2-7; 7 positions match TRBD1. TRBV23-1 counts as an open reading frame of uncertain function. V shed 3 bases and J 5 bases; nucleotides not matched to a gene: 7. The CDR3 extends over 14 amino acids. For the CDR3, the DNA is TGCGCCAGCAGTCAGCTACAGGGGCGGCACGAGCAGTACTTC. Its translation: CASSQLQGRHEQYF.

V usage is TRBV7-3 and J usage is TRBJ2-7, with 7 nucleotides matching TRBD1. The ends lost 5 bases at V and 2 bases at J; junction bases unmatched: 9. CDR1 and CDR2 from the germline V gene are SGHTA and FQGTGA. This CDR3 spans 15 amino acids. CDR3 amino acids: CASSVTGAMAYEQYF. The CDR3 DNA reads TGTGCCAGCAGCGTTACAGGGGCTATGGCCTACGAGCAGTACTTC.

This chain links TRBV5-1 with TRBJ2-7; maybe TRBD1 (6 bases). The CDR3 extends over 17 amino acids. V was trimmed by 3 bases and J by 0 bases, leaving 19 bases between them. Germline loops: CDR1 SGHRS, CDR2 YFSETQ. The chain's CDR3 is CASSSNKDSLSSYEQYF. CDR3 DNA sequence: TGCGCCAGCAGCTCAAATAAGGACAGCCTAAGCTCCTACGAGCAGTACTTC.

The CDR3 bases are TGTGCCACTTGCCTAAATCGGGACAGGGGATCACCCCTCCACTTT. This translates into CATCLNRDRGSPLHF. The V call is TRBV6-5, the J call TRBJ1-6, with 10 bases that match TRBD1. This CDR3 is built from 15 residues. Germline values: CDR1 MNHEY, CDR2 SVGAGI. The ends lost 10 bases at V and 10 bases at J; junction bases unmatched: 13.

V and J are TRBV29-1 and TRBJ2-7; D is unresolved. The V and J ends lost 6 bases and 7 bases respectively, with 13 bases between them. The CDR3 contains 11 residues. The germline V gene has CDR1 SQVTM and CDR2 ANQGSEA. CDR3: CSVELLREQYF. In DNA form, the CDR3 reads TGCAGCGTCGAACTCCTACGGGAGCAGTACTTC.